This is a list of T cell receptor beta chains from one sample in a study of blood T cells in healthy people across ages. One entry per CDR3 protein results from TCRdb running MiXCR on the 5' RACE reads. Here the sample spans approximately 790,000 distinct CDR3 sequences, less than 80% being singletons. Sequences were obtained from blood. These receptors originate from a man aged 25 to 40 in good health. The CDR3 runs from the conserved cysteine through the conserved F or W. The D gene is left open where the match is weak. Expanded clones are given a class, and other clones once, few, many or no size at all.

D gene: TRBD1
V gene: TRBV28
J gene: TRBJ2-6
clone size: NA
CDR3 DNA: TGTGCCAGCAGTCCACCGGGACAGGCTGGGGCCAACGTCCTGACTTTC
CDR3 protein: CASSPPGQAGANVLTF

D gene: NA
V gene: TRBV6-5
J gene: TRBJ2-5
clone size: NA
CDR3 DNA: TGTGCCAGCAGTTGGACCGGGCCCCGTGGGGAGACCCAGTACTTC
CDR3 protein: CASSWTGPRGETQYF

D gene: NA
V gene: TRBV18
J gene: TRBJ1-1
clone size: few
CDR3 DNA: TGTGCCAGCTCACCATTACAGGAGAACACTGAAGCTTTCTTT
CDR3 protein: CASSPLQENTEAFF

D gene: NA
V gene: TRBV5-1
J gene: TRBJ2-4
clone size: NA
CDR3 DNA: TGCGCCAGCAGCTTGGGAGGCCAGGGGGGCAAAAACATTCAGTACTTC
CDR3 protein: CASSLGGQGGKNIQYF

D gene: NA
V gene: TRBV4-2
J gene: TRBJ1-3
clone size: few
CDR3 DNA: TGTGCCAGCAGCCCATCAGGGGCGGGAAGCACCATATATTTT
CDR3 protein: CASSPSGAGSTIYF

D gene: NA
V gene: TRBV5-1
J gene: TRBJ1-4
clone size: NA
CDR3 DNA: TGCGCCAGCAGACTACCCTCACAGGGAGGAGATGAAAAACTGTTTTTT
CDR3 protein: CASRLPSQGGDEKLFF

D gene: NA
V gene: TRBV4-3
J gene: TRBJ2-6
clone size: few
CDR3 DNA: TGCGCCAGCAGTCTTGGGTGGGGCTCTGGGGCCAACGTCCTGACTTTC
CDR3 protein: CASSLGWGSGANVLTF

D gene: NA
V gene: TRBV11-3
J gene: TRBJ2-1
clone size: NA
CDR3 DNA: TGTGCCAGCAGCTTAAAACGGGTGCCTTACAATGAGCAGTTCTTC
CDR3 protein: CASSLKRVPYNEQFF

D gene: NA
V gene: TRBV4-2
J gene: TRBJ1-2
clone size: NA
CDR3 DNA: TGTGCCAGCAGCCAAGATCAGGGACACTATGGCTACACCTTC
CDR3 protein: CASSQDQGHYGYTF

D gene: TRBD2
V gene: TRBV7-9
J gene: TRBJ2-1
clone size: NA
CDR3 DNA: TGTGCCAGTAGCTTACTAGCGGGGGGCCCATTGGTGAATGAGCAGTTCTTC
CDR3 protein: CASSLLAGGPLVNEQFF

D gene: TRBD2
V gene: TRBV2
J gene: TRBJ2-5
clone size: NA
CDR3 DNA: TGTGCCAGCGAGAAATCGGTAGCGGGGAACCAAGAGACCCAGTACTTC
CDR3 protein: CASEKSVAGNQETQYF

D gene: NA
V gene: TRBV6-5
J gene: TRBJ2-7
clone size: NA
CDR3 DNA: TGTGCCAGCAGTTGGCGGGACAGACCCTACGAGCAGTACTTC
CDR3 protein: CASSWRDRPYEQYF

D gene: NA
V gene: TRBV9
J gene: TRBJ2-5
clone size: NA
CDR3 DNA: TGTGCCAGCAGCGTAGCTATGAGCGGCCAAGAGACCCAGTACTTC
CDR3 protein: CASSVAMSGQETQYF

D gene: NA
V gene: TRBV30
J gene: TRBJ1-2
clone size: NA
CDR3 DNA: TGTGCCTGGAGTGTAACGGCAGCCTCTTCTTACACCTTC
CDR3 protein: CAWSVTAASSYTF

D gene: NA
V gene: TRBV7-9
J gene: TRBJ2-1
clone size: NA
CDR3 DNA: TGTGCCAGCAGTCCCAGCAGGGGAAGCGGGGAACTCTACAATGAGCAGTTCTTC
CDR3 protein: CASSPSRGSGELYNEQFF

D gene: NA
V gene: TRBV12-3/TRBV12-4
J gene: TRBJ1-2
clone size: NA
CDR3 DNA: TGTGCCAGCAGTTTAGCTCCGGGGGCGAAAGGCTACACCTTC
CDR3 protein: CASSLAPGAKGYTF

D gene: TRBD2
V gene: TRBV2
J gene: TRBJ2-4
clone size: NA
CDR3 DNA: TGTGCCAGCAGTGAAACGGCTAGCGGGGACTTCATAAAAAACATTCAGTACTTC
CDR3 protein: CASSETASGDFIKNIQYF

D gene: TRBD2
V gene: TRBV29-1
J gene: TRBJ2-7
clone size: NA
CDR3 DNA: TGCAGCGTTGAATATAGCGGGGGAGGGAATGAGCAGTACTTC
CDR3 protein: CSVEYSGGGNEQYF

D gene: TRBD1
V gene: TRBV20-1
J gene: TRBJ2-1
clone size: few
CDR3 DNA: TGCAGTGCCGTGGGGACAGGTTACAATGAGCAGTTCTTC
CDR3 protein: CSAVGTGYNEQFF

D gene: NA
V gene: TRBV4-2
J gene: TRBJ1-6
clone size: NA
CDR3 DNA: TGTGCCAGCAGCCGAGCAAGAAATTCACCCCTCCACTTT
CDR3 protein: CASSRARNSPLHF

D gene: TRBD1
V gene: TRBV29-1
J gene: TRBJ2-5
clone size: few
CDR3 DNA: TGCAGCGTTGTCACAGGGGGTGAAGAGACCCAGTACTTC
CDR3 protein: CSVVTGGEETQYF

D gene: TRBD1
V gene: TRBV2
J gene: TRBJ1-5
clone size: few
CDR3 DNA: TGTGCCAGCAGACGACAGGGGGGGAGCAATCAGCCCCAGCATTTT
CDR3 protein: CASRRQGGSNQPQHF

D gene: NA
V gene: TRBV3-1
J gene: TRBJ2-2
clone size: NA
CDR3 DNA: TGTGCCAGCAGCCAAAATCCGAACACCGGGGAGCTGTTTTTT
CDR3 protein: CASSQNPNTGELFF

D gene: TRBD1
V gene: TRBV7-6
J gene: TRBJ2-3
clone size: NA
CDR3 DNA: TGTGCCAGCAGCTCGCCGGGACAGGGGGGCACAGATACGCAGTATTTT
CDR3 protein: CASSSPGQGGTDTQYF

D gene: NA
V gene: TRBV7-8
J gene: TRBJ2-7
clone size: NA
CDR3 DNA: TGTGCCAGCAGCCTCATTAGGAGCGACGAGCAGTACTTC
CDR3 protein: CASSLIRSDEQYF

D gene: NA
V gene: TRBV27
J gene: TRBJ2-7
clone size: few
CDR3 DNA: TGTGCCAGCAGTTTAAGTGTAACTGGCTACGAGCAGTACTTC
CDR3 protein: CASSLSVTGYEQYF

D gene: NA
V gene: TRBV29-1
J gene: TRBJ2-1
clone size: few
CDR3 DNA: TGCAGCTCCCTATACAATGAGCAGTTCTTC
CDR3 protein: CSSLYNEQFF

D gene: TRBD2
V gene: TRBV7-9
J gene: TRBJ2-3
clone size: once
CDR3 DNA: TGTGCCAGCAGCTCCCCCTGGGCGGGGGTCACAGATACGCAGTATTTT
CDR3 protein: CASSSPWAGVTDTQYF

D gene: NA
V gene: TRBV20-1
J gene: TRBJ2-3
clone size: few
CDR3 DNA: TGCAGTGCAACGCTACGGGGAGATACGCAGTATTTT
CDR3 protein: CSATLRGDTQYF

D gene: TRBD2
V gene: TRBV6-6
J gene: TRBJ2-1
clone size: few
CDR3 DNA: TGTGCCAGCAGTTACCGGCTTAGCGGGGGGACCTACAATGAGCAGTTCTTC
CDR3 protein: CASSYRLSGGTYNEQFF

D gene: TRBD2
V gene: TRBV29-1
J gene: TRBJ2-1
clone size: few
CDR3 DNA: TGCAGCGTTGAAAGCGGGGATCGCTACAATGAGCAGTTCTTC
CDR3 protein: CSVESGDRYNEQFF

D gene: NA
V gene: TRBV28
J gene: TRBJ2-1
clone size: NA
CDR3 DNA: TGTGCCAGCAGTCCACGACAGACGCGGGATGAGCAGTTCTTC
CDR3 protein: CASSPRQTRDEQFF

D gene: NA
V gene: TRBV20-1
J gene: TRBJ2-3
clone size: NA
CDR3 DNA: TGCAGTGCAGAGGGGCCGGCGGCCACAGATACGCAGTATTTT
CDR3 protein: CSAEGPAATDTQYF

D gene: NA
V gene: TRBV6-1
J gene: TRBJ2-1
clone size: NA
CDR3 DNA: TGTGCCAGCAGGTCCCGCTTCAGGGCAGGGGAGCACAACAATGAGCAGTTCTTC
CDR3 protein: CASRSRFRAGEHNNEQFF

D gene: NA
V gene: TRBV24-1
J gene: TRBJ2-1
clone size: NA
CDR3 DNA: TGTGCCGCCAGTGATCCTGGTGGGGCAACCTACAATGAGCAGTTCTTC
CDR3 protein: CAASDPGGATYNEQFF

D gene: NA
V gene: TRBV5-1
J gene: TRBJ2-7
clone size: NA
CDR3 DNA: TGCGCCAGCAAGGAGGGGTTAACCTCCTACGAGCAGTACTTC
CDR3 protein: CASKEGLTSYEQYF

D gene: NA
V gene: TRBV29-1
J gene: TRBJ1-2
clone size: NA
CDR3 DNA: TGCAGCGTAGCGACATATGGCTACACCTTC
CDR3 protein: CSVATYGYTF

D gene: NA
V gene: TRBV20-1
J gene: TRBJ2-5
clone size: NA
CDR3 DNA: TGCAGTGCGACCGGGACCGGGGGTGGAGAGACCCAGTACTTC
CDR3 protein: CSATGTGGGETQYF

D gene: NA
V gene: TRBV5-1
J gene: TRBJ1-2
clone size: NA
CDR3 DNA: TGCGCCAGCAGTCCGAGGACGGACAATAACTATGACTACACCTTC
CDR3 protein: CASSPRTDNNYDYTF

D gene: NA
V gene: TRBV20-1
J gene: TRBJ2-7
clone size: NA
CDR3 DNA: TGCAGTGCCAGCGGTCCCCACGAGCAGTACTTC
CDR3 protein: CSASGPHEQYF

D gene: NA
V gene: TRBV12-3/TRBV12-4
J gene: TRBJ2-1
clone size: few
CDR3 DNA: TGTGCCGTAGGGACCATTTGGGGTGAGCAGTTCTTC
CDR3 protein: CAVGTIWGEQFF

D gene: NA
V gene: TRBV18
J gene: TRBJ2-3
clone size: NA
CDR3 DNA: TGTGCCAGCTCACCCTCGACAGGCCCCCCCACTGCGTATTTT
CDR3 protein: CASSPSTGPPTAYF

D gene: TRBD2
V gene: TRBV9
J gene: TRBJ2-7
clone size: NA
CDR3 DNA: TGTCCCAGCAGCGTAACCGGGACTAGCGGGGGGGATCCAGACTACGAGCAGTACTTC
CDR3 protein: CPSSVTGTSGGDPDYEQYF

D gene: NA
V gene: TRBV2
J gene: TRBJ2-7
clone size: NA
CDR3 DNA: TGTGCCAGCAGTGATGCCCACGAGCAGTACTTC
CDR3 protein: CASSDAHEQYF

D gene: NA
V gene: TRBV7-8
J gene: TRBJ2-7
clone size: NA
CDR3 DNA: TGTGCCAGCAGCCTCCGCCAGTTGGGGGAGCAGTACTTC
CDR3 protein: CASSLRQLGEQYF

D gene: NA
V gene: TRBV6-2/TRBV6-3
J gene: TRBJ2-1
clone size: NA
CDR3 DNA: TGTGCCAGCAGTTACTCGATCGGGAACAATGAGCAGTTCTTC
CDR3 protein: CASSYSIGNNEQFF

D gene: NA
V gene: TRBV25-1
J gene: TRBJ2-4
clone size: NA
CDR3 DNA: TGTGCCAGCAGTGAATTTCAGGGCGCCAAAAACATTCAGTACTTC
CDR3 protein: CASSEFQGAKNIQYF

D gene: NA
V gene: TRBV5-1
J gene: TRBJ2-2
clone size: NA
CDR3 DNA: TGCGCCAGCAGCTTGGAGGCCCTCTCGAGGGGCACCGGGGAGCTGTTTTTT
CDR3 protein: CASSLEALSRGTGELFF

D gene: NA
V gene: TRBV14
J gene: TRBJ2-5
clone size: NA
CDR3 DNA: TGTGCCAGCAGCCAAGATCTCCAGTACCAAGAGACCCAGTACTTC
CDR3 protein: CASSQDLQYQETQYF

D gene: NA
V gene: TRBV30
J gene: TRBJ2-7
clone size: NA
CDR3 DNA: TGTGCCTGGAGTACTGGTGGGGCCTACGAGCAGTACTTC
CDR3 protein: CAWSTGGAYEQYF

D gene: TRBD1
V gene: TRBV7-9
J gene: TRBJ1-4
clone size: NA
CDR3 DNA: TGTGCCAGCAGCTTAGGACAGGGGGATCGGTCTAATGAAAAACTGTTTTTT
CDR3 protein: CASSLGQGDRSNEKLFF

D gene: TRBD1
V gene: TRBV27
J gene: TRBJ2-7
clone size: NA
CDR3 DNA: TGTGCCAGCAGCCTCCGGGACAGGGAGATCTACGAGCAGTACTTC
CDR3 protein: CASSLRDREIYEQYF

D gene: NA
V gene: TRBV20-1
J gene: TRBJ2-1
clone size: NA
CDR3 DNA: TGCAGTGCTAGAGATCGGGCGACGTCTGGGGATGAGCAGTTCTTC
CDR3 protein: CSARDRATSGDEQFF

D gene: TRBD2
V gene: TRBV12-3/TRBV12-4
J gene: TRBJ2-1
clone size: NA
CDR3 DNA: TGTGCCAGCACCGCGAGGACGGGGGGGCGAGGCTCCTACAATGAGCAGTTCTTC
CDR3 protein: CASTARTGGRGSYNEQFF

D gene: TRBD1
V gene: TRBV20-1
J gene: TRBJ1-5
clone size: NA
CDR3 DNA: TGCAGTGCTCGACAGGGCGGGAGCAATCAGCCCCAGCATTTT
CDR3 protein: CSARQGGSNQPQHF

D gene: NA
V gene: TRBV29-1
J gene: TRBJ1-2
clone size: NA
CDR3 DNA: TGCAGCGTTGATGGCGGTTGGCAGGGCGCCTATGGCTACACCTTC
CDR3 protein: CSVDGGWQGAYGYTF

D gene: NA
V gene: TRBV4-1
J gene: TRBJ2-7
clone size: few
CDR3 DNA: TGCGCCAGCAGCCAAGAGAGTAGAGTTGGCGAGCAGTACTTC
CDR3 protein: CASSQESRVGEQYF

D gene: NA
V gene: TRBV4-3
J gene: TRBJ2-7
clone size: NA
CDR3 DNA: TGCGCCAGCAGCCAAGAGCGAGCAGGGGAGGTTCGGTACGAGCAGTACTTC
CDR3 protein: CASSQERAGEVRYEQYF